This T cell receptor (beta chain) was sequenced during a study of blood T cell repertoires in COVID-19. Study in general: PBMCs, B-cell-depleted T cells, or T cells provided the cDNA or gDNA that made up the material.

CDR3 length equals 12 residues. The ends were cut back, 0 bases at V and 14 bases at J, with 8 bases in the middle. CDR1 is MGHRA and CDR2 is YSYEKL in the germline V gene. Measured with immunoSEQ multiplex PCR; TCRdb has only the in-frame clones, and not every one. The table records 250,000 to 350,000 clones, over 75% of them present only once. V is TRBV4-1 and J is TRBJ1-6, with D possibly matching TRBD1 (5 bases). The TCR sequence derives from a woman in her forties or fifties with active or convalescent COVID-19. The specimen was peripheral blood. CDR3 residues: CASSQDGGALHF. The DNA of the CDR3 is TGCGCCAGCAGCCAAGATGGAGGGGCCCTCCACTTT.